What follows are 20 T cell receptor beta chains derived from one specimen sequenced in a study of T cells in Graves' hyperthyroidism and ophthalmopathy. RNA transcripts were the template for amplifying TCR beta CDR3 regions. During a first-round RT-PCR of the TCR CDR3, the HTBI primer set was used. Via MiXCR, TCRdb re-called the multiplex PCR reads, giving one row per CDR3 protein. There are 300,000 to 400,000 distinct CDR3 sequences in the sample; about 15% occur only once, and 20% to 25% lies in the top ten. What was sequenced was blood. Every receptor here comes from a woman under 40 with Graves' hyperthyroidism.

In this sample, this clonotype turned up many times. This sequence joins TRBV12-3 or TRBV12-4 and TRBJ1-3; D is ambiguous. CDR3 size: 14 residues. The V end lost 4 bases, the J end lost 2 bases, and 9 bases lay between the germline ends. CDR3 nucleotide sequence: TGTGCCAGCAGTTCCTTCGGGCCTGGAAACACCATATATTTT. Translated, it gives CASSSFGPGNTIYF.

This clonotype was seen at least ten times. This chain links TRBV20-1 with TRBJ2-7, with D possibly TRBD1 on 6 matching bases. The V end lost 7 bases, the J end lost 2 bases, and 15 bases lay between the germline ends. This CDR3 spans 13 amino acids. CDR1 is DFQATT, CDR2 SNEGSKA, per germline (reference sequence). DNA for the CDR3: TGCAGTGGGGCTTCGGACAGTCCCTACGAGCAGTACTTC. Translated: CSGASDSPYEQYF.

As to this clonotype: A clone one base away is much larger, so this may be a read error. The CDR3 coding sequence is TGTGCCAGCAACTTAGGGAGGGCAGCGTCGGATACGCAGTATTTT. Protein sequence: CASNLGRAASDTQYF. The chain has TRBV7-2 and TRBJ2-3, with 7 bases aligning to TRBD2. The CDR3 covers 15 residues. Germline lookup yields CDR1 SGHTA and CDR2 FQGNSA.

This clonotype was seen a few times. The chain links TRBV28 to TRBJ2-3, with TRBD2 matching 13 bases. The junction had 9 bases not matched to a gene; V was cut back by 8 bases and J by 4 bases. Per germline, CDR1 MDHEN and CDR2 SYDVKM. This CDR3 is 16 amino acids long. The CDR3 protein is CASGGTSGKSADTQYF. CDR3 in DNA: TGTGCCAGCGGAGGGACTAGCGGGAAATCGGCAGATACGCAGTATTTT.

This clonotype was seen at least ten times. The rearrangement uses TRBV11-2 and TRBJ1-1, with unresolved D. The germline V gene has CDR1 SGHAT and CDR2 FQNNGV. The length of the CDR3 is 12 residues. V was pared by 8 bases and J by 7 bases, with 14 bases between. The chain's CDR3 is CASGSGKGEAFF. For the CDR3, the DNA is TGTGCCAGCGGGTCAGGCAAGGGTGAAGCTTTCTTT.

This clonotype occurred many times. The V and J genes are TRBV29-1 and TRBJ2-2, with D uncertain. Trimming stripped 4 bases from V and 2 bases from J, with 5 bases between. This CDR3 region has 12 residues. In germline, CDR1 is SQVTM, CDR2 ANQGSEA. The DNA for the CDR3 is TGCAGCGTTGTGGCTAACACCGGGGAGCTGTTTTTT. It encodes CSVVANTGELFF.

This clonotype has a count of ten or more. CDR3 sequence (DNA): TGTGCCTCGAACGGCCCCGGTGGCGAGCAGTACTTC. Translating gives CASNGPGGEQYF. This sequence joins TRBV30 and TRBJ2-7; D is ambiguous. The CDR3 runs 12 residues. V was pared by 7 bases and J by 6 bases, with 16 bases between. Germline values: CDR1 GTSNPN, CDR2 SVGIG (reference sequence).

This clonotype occurred many times. The CDR3 region is CASSPSDMISYEQYF. In DNA, the CDR3 is TGTGCCAGCAGTCCATCGGACATGATATCCTACGAGCAGTACTTC. The rearrangement links TRBV27 to TRBJ2-7; TRBD1 might be the D (5 bases). Deletions cut 5 bases from V and 1 base from J, with 15 bases between. Per the germline V gene, CDR1 is MNHEY and CDR2 is SMNVEV (reference sequence). This CDR3 has 15 residues.

This clonotype was observed at least ten times. The V call is TRBV7-9, the J call TRBJ1-6, with TRBD1 matching over 9 bases. The CDR3 loop spans 16 amino acids. CDR1 is SEHNR and CDR2 is FQNEAQ in the germline V gene (reference sequence). V shed 2 bases and J 8 bases; nucleotides not matched to a gene: 7. In nucleotides, the CDR3 is TGTGCCAGCAGCTTATCCGGGACAGGGCTTGATTCACCCCTCCACTTT. It specifies CASSLSGTGLDSPLHF.

This clonotype was seen a few times. The V gene is TRBV4-1, the J gene TRBJ2-5, with TRBD1 identical over 10 bases. The germline V gene has CDR1 MGHRA and CDR2 YSYEKL. CDR3 length: 15 amino acids. J gave up 5 bases and V 0 bases, and 3 bases lay outside the gene matches. CDR3 residues: CASSQEGTGVETQYF. CDR3 nucleotides: TGCGCCAGCAGCCAAGAAGGGACAGGGGTCGAGACCCAGTACTTC.

There are many counts of this clonotype. The chain uses TRBV27 and TRBJ2-5; maybe TRBD1 (5 bases). V lost 2 bases to trimming and J lost 7 bases, with 8 bases between them. CDR3 length: 12 residues. CDR1 is MNHEY and CDR2 is SMNVEV in the germline V gene (reference sequence). The CDR3 loop is CASSLPQGTQYF. As DNA, the CDR3 is TGTGCCAGCAGTTTACCCCAGGGGACCCAGTACTTC.

This clonotype has at least ten counts. The J gene is TRBJ2-1, the V gene TRBV11-2; D might be TRBD2 (5 bases). There are 15 residues in the CDR3. Per germline, CDR1 SGHAT and CDR2 FQNNGV. V lost 5 bases to trimming and J lost 3 bases, with 14 bases between them. The CDR3 protein is CASSPWTHHYNEQFF. CDR3 DNA sequence: TGTGCCAGCAGCCCGTGGACTCACCACTACAATGAGCAGTTCTTC.

This clonotype was seen a handful of times. The chain carries TRBV28 and TRBJ2-7, with 11 positions matching TRBD2. Trimming removed 3 bases from V and 3 bases from J; junction bases left unmatched: 7. The CDR3 runs 16 residues. The germline V gene encodes CDR1 MDHEN and CDR2 SYDVKM. CDR3 DNA sequence: TGTGCCAGCAGTTTCCTCCCACTAGCGGGAGACTACGAGCAGTACTTC. This sequence encodes CASSFLPLAGDYEQYF.

This clonotype was seen a few times. The rearrangement links TRBV3-1 to TRBJ2-6; the D is unclear. This CDR3 is 20 amino acids long. From germline, CDR1 is LGHDT and CDR2 YNNKEL (reference sequence). Trimming took off 4 bases at V and 2 bases at J, with 24 bases between the two ends. CDR3 region: CASSPELVSSSFAGANVLTF. As DNA, the CDR3 is TGTGCCAGCAGCCCAGAGTTGGTTTCTTCTTCGTTTGCTGGGGCCAACGTCCTGACTTTC.

This clonotype was recorded many times. The rearrangement links TRBV28 to TRBJ1-2; D gene uncertain. The V end lost 2 bases, the J end lost 8 bases, and 9 bases lay between the germline ends. The CDR3 is made up of 12 amino acids. Germline V lookup: CDR1 MDHEN, CDR2 SYDVKM. The CDR3 DNA reads TGTGCCAGCAGTTTAAGTCGCTGGGGCTACACCTTC. Its protein is CASSLSRWGYTF.

In this sample, this clonotype turned up many times. V is TRBV28 and J is TRBJ2-7; D is unresolved. The V and J ends lost 6 bases and 3 bases respectively, with 6 bases between them. The length of the CDR3 is 11 residues. Germline V gives CDR1 MDHEN, CDR2 SYDVKM. CDR3 in DNA: TGTGCCAGCAGGTCCGGCTACGAGCAGTACTTC. Protein product: CASRSGYEQYF.

This clonotype has ten or more counts. V usage is TRBV20-1 and J usage is TRBJ2-7, with 9 bases that match TRBD1. V was clipped by 2 bases and J by 1 base; unmatched bases: 9. The CDR3 is made up of 16 amino acids. CDR1 and CDR2 from the germline V gene are DFQATT and SNEGSKA (reference sequence). CDR3 nucleotide sequence: TGCAGTGCTAGAAGTATACAGGGGGCGGAATCCTACGAGCAGTACTTC. Amino acids: CSARSIQGAESYEQYF.

A remark on this clonotype: With a much larger clone just one base away, this may be a read error. V gene TRBV2 combines with J gene TRBJ1-4, with 9 bases identical to TRBD1. Germline V gene lookup returns CDR1 SNHLY and CDR2 FYNNEI. The CDR3 length is 15 residues. For the CDR3, the DNA is TGTGCCAGCAGGCATCACGGGACAGGGAATGAAAAACTGGTTTTT. Its translation is CASRHHGTGNEKLVF.

This clonotype was picked up many times. The chain employs TRBV20-1 and TRBJ1-5; D is unclear. V gave up 6 bases and J gave up 4 bases, with 13 bases separating them. CDR3 length equals 13 residues. CDR1 and CDR2 from the germline V gene are DFQATT and SNEGSKA (reference sequence). The CDR3 sequence: CSANRRLNQPQHF. The CDR3 coding sequence is TGCAGTGCCAATCGGAGACTAAATCAGCCCCAGCATTTT.

The chain couples TRBV7-2 to TRBJ2-6; 7 nucleotides align to TRBD2. The V segment lost 6 bases and the J segment 3 bases; nucleotides outside the gene matches: 17. The CDR3 has 19 residues. Germline assignment: CDR1 SGHTA and CDR2 FQGNSA. CDR3 DNA sequence: TGTGCCAGCAGTTCTCCACAGCGGGGAGGTTTGGATGGGGCCAACGTCCTGACTTTC. Its translation: CASSSPQRGGLDGANVLTF.